These T cell receptor beta chains were read from a single sample in a study of blood T cells in healthy people across ages. MiXCR was run by TCRdb on the 5' RACE reads, yielding one entry per CDR3 protein. The repertoire holds over 1,500,000 distinct CDR3 sequences, with about 49% as singletons. The sequencing sample was made of blood. These receptor sequences come from a woman aged 40 to 50 in good health. CDR3s include the opening cysteine and the closing phenylalanine or tryptophan. The D gene is left open where the match is weak. Size values are once, few and many counts, or a class for expanded clones, and some rows have none.

-	TRBV7-2	15	few	TRBJ2-7	CASSLESGLGYEQYF	TGTGCCAGCAGCTTAGAATCTGGGTTAGGGTACGAGCAGTACTTC
-	TRBV24-1	16	-	TRBJ2-5	CATSDLGRNYQETQYF	TGTGCCACCAGTGATTTAGGGAGGAACTACCAAGAGACCCAGTACTTC
-	TRBV27	14	few	TRBJ2-1	CASSLFRAHNEQFF	TGTGCCAGCAGCCTCTTCCGGGCACACAATGAGCAGTTCTTC
-	TRBV5-1	15	-	TRBJ1-6	CASSATWDRNSPLHF	TGCGCCAGCAGCGCCACATGGGACCGGAATTCACCCCTCCACTTT
-	TRBV4-1	14	-	TRBJ1-5	CASSQIRSNQPQHF	TGCGCCAGCAGCCAAATACGTAGCAATCAGCCCCAGCATTTT
-	TRBV27	14	-	TRBJ2-5	CASSLFSRAETQYF	TGTGCCAGCAGTTTATTTTCCAGGGCGGAGACCCAGTACTTC
-	TRBV24-1	13	-	TRBJ2-6	CATRSSGANVLTF	TGTGCCACCAGGAGTTCTGGGGCCAACGTCCTGACTTTC
-	TRBV3-1	14	-	TRBJ2-1	CASSSGGYQNEQFF	TGTGCCAGCAGCAGTGGTGGGTATCAGAATGAGCAGTTCTTC
TRBD1	TRBV6-2/TRBV6-3	14	-	TRBJ1-5	CASRWDRYNQPQHF	TGTGCCAGCAGATGGGACAGGTACAATCAGCCCCAGCATTTT
TRBD1	TRBV7-2	17	-	TRBJ1-6	CASSLQGASSYNSPLHF	TGTGCCAGCAGCTTACAGGGGGCGAGCTCCTATAATTCACCCCTCCACTTT
-	TRBV6-5	14	-	TRBJ2-5	CASSYAWYQETQYF	TGTGCCAGCAGTTACGCGTGGTACCAAGAGACCCAGTACTTC
TRBD1	TRBV7-6	16	-	TRBJ1-5	CASSLDMDRGRQPQHF	TGTGCCAGCAGCTTAGATATGGACAGGGGGCGACAGCCCCAGCATTTT
-	TRBV2	16	-	TRBJ2-3	CASSRSTSPKADTQYF	TGTGCCAGCAGTCGGAGCACTAGCCCAAAGGCAGATACGCAGTATTTT
-	TRBV12-3/TRBV12-4	16	-	TRBJ2-6	CASSSGWGSGANVLTF	TGTGCCAGCAGTTCAGGCTGGGGCTCTGGGGCCAACGTCCTGACTTTC
-	TRBV6-5	11	-	TRBJ2-4	CASSYAGIQYF	TGTGCCAGCAGTTATGCGGGGATTCAGTACTTC
-	TRBV20-1	14	-	TRBJ2-5	CSARTLQGGETQYF	TGCAGTGCTAGAACCCTCCAGGGTGGAGAGACCCAGTACTTC
-	TRBV20-1	14	-	TRBJ2-3	CSARRGDLSNTQYF	TGCAGTGCTAGACGAGGGGACCTATCGAATACGCAGTATTTT
-	TRBV4-2	14	-	TRBJ1-1	CASSQERWSSEAFF	TGTGCCAGCAGCCAAGAGCGGTGGTCCAGTGAAGCTTTCTTT
-	TRBV4-1	14	-	TRBJ2-1	CASSRGTAVIEQFF	TGCGCCAGCAGCCGCGGGACGGCAGTAATTGAGCAGTTCTTC
-	TRBV4-1	15	-	TRBJ1-2	CASSHGRGRGYGYTF	TGCGCCAGCAGCCACGGACGCGGAAGAGGTTATGGCTACACCTTC
-	TRBV7-8	14	-	TRBJ1-2	CASSLGVLNYGYTF	TGTGCCAGCAGCTTAGGCGTCCTTAACTATGGCTACACCTTC
TRBD1	TRBV9	14	few	TRBJ1-2	CASSTSGGLDGYTF	TGTGCCAGCAGCACATCAGGGGGCCTTGATGGCTACACCTTC
TRBD1	TRBV7-3	19	-	TRBJ2-3	CASSPGMWDRVQQTDTQYF	TGTGCCAGCAGCCCCGGTATGTGGGACAGGGTCCAGCAAACAGATACGCAGTATTTT
TRBD1	TRBV12-3/TRBV12-4	16	-	TRBJ2-7	CASSLGTGVIGYEQYF	TGTGCCAGCAGTTTAGGGACAGGGGTAATAGGGTACGAGCAGTACTTC
TRBD1	TRBV7-2	17	-	TRBJ1-5	CASSSKGTAGSNQPQHF	TGTGCCAGCAGCTCAAAAGGGACAGCCGGTAGCAATCAGCCCCAGCATTTT
TRBD1	TRBV4-3	17	-	TRBJ2-4	CASSQDQGTGSHWEQYF	TGCGCCAGCAGCCAAGATCAGGGGACAGGGTCTCACTGGGAGCAGTACTTC
-	TRBV24-1	16	-	TRBJ2-6	CATSDYTDSGANALTF	TGTGCCACCAGTGATTACACCGATTCTGGGGCCAACGCCCTGACTTTC
-	TRBV9	13	once	TRBJ2-4	CASSGVGGGKQYF	TGTGCCAGCAGCGGTGTGGGGGGTGGGAAGCAGTACTTC
-	TRBV20-1	14	few	TRBJ2-1	CSARLSWGNDEQFF	TGCAGTGCTAGGTTGTCGTGGGGTAACGATGAGCAGTTCTTC
-	TRBV7-2	16	few	TRBJ2-1	CASSLYGTGQNNEQFF	TGTGCCAGCAGCCTATACGGAACCGGACAGAACAATGAGCAGTTCTTC
-	TRBV6-6	15	-	TRBJ2-7	CASSRRGLDSYEQYF	TGTGCCAGCAGCCGTAGAGGCCTAGACTCCTACGAGCAGTACTTC
TRBD2	TRBV7-6	15	-	TRBJ2-1	CASSLKRGPHNEQFF	TGTGCCAGCAGCTTAAAGCGGGGGCCCCACAATGAGCAGTTCTTC
-	TRBV5-1	16	-	TRBJ2-1	CASSGQGGSSYNEQFF	TGCGCCAGCAGCGGGCAGGGGGGGAGCTCCTACAATGAGCAGTTCTTC